The subject of this entry is one TCR beta chain. Antigen unknown. The data stem from a study of T cells in localized non-small cell lung cancer. Study-level points and caveats: One tumor region alone was sequenced, and heterogeneity therefore remains possible.

The CDR3 consists of 12 residues. Deletions cut 6 bases from V and 5 bases from J, with 11 bases between. Looked up from germline, CDR1 is SGHTA and CDR2 is FQGNSA. Assay used: immunoSEQ multiplex PCR; TCRdb lists only in-frame clones, some missing. The data show some 28,000 clones, roughly 87% seen once. The TCR originated in a male donor at least 60 years old with stage I lung adenocarcinoma. The sequencing here drew on peripheral blood, taken before any cancer treatment. The chain carries TRBV7-2 and TRBJ2-7, with D unresolved. The chain's CDR3 is CASSSVPDEQYF. CDR3 DNA sequence: TGTGCCAGCAGTTCTGTGCCGGACGAGCAGTACTTC.